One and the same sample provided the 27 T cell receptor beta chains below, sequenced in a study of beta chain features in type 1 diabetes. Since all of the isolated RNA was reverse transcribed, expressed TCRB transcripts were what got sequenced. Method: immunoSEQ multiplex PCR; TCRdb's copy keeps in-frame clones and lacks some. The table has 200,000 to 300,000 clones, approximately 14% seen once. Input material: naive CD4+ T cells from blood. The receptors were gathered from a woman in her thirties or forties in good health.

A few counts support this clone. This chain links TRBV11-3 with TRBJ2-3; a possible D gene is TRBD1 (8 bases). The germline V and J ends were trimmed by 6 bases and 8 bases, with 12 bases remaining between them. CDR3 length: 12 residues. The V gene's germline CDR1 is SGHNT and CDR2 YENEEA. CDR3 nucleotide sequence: TGTGCCAGCAGTACAGGGGGGGGTACGCAGTATTTT. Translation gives CASSTGGGTQYF.

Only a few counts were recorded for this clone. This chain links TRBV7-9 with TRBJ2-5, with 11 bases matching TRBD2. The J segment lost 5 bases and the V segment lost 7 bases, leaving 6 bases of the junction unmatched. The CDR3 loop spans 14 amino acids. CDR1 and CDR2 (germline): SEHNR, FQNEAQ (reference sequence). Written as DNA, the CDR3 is TGTGCCAGCAACCTAGCGGGGGGAGTGGAGACCCAGTACTTC. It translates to CASNLAGGVETQYF. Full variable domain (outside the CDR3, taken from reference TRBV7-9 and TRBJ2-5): DTGVSQNPRHKITKRGQNVTFRCDPISEHNRLYWYRQTLGQGPEFLTYFQNEAQLEKSRLLSDRFSAERPKGSFSTLEIQRTEQGDSAMYLCASNLAGGVETQYFGPGTRLLVL.

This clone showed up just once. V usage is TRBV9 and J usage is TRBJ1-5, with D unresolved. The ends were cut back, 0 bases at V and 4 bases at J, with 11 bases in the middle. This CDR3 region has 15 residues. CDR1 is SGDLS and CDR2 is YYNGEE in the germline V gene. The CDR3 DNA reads TGTGCCAGCAGCGTAGGTTGTCAGATAAATCAGCCCCAGCATTTT. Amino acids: CASSVGCQINQPQHF.

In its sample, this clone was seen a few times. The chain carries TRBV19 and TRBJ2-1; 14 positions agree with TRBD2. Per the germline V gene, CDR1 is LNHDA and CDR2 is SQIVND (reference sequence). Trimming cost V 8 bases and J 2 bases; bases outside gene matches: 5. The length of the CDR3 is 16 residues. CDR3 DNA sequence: TGTGCCAGTGGGACTAGCGGGGGTAGGACCTACAATGAGCAGTTCTTC. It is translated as CASGTSGGRTYNEQFF.

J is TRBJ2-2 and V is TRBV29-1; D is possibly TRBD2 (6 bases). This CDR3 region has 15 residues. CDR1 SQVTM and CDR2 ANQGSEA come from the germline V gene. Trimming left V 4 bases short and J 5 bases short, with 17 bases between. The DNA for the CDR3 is TGCAGCGTTGGGGCGGGAAGACCAGGGACCGGGGAGCTGTTTTTT. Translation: CSVGAGRPGTGELFF.

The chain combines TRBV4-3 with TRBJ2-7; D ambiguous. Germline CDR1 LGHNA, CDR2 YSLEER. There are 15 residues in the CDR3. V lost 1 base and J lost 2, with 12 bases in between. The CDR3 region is CASSQAWAPTYEQYF. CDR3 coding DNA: TGCGCCAGCAGCCAAGCGTGGGCACCAACCTACGAGCAGTACTTC.

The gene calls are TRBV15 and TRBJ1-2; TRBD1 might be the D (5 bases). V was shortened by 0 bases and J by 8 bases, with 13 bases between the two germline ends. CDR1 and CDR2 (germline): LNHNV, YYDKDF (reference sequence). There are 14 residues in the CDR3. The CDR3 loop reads CATSREINRYGYTF. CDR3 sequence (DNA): TGTGCCACCAGCAGAGAGATCAACAGGTACGGCTACACCTTC.

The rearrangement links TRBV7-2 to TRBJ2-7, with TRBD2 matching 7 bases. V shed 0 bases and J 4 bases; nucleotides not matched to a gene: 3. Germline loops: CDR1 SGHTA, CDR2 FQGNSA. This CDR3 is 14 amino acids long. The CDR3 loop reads CASSLAGGIYEQYF. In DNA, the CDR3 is TGTGCCAGCAGCTTAGCGGGGGGGATATACGAGCAGTACTTC.

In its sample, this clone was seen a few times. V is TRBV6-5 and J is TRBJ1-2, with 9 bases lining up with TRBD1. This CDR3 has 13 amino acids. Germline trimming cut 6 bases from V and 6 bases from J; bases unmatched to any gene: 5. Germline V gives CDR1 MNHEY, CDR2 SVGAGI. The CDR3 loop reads CASRTRDRDGYTF. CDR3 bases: TGTGCCAGCAGAACCCGGGACAGGGATGGCTACACCTTC.

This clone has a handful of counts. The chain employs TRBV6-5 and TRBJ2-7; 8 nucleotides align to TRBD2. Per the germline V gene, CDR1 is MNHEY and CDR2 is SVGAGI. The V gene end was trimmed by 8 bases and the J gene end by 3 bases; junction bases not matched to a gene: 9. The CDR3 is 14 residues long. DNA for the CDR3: TGTGCCAGCCAGATCTGGGCGGGGGGCTACGAGCAGTACTTC. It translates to CASQIWAGGYEQYF.

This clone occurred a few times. The CDR3 DNA reads as TGTGCCACCAGCAGAGAGGGGACAGGGGGCACCTACGAGCAGTACTTC. It yields the protein CATSREGTGGTYEQYF. The V and J genes are TRBV15 and TRBJ2-7; 12 bases match TRBD1. J was trimmed by 2 bases and V by 0 bases; bases with no gene match: 2. Germline lookup yields CDR1 LNHNV and CDR2 YYDKDF (reference sequence). The CDR3 totals 16 residues.

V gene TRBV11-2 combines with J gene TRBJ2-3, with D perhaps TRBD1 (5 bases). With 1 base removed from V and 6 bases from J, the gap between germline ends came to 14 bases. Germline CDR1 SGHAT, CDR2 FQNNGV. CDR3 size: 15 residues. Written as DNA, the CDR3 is TGTGCCAGCAGCTTAGTTTGGCAGGGCGGTGATACGCAGTATTTT. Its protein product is CASSLVWQGGDTQYF.

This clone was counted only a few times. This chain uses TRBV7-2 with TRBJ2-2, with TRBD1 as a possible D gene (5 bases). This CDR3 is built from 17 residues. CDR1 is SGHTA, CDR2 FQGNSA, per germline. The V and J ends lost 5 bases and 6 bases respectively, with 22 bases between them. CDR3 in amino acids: CASSILPGQLVSGELFF. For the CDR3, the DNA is TGTGCCAGCAGCATCTTGCCAGGGCAGCTGGTTTCCGGGGAGCTGTTTTTT.

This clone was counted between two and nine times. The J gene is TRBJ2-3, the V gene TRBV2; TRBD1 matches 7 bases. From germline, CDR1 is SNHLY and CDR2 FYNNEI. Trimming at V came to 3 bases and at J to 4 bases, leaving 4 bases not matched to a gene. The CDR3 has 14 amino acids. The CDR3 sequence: CASSERTGADTQYF. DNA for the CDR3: TGTGCCAGCAGTGAGCGGACAGGTGCAGATACGCAGTATTTT.

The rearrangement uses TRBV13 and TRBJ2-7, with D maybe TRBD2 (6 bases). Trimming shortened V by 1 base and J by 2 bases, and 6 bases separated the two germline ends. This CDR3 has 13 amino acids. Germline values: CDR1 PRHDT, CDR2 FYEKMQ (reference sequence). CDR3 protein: CASSLASAYEQYF. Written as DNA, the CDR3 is TGTGCCAGCAGCTTAGCTAGCGCCTACGAGCAGTACTTC. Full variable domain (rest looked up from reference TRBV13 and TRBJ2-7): AAGVIQSPRHLIKEKRETATLKCYPIPRHDTVYWYQQGPGQDPQFLISFYEKMQSDKGSIPDRFSAQQFSDYHSELNMSSLELGDSALYFCASSLASAYEQYFGPGTRLTVT.

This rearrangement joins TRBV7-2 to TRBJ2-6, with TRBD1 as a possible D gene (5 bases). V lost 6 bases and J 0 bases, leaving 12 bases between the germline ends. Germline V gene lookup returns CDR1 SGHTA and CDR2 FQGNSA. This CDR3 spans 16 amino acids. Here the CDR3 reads CASSGIRGSGANVLTF. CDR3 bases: TGTGCCAGCAGTGGTATTAGGGGCTCTGGGGCCAACGTCCTGACTTTC.

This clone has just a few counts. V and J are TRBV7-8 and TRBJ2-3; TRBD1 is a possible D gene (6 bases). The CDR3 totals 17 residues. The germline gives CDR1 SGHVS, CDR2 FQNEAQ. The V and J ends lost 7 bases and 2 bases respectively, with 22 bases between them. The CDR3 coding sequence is TGTGCCAGCAAGTTGTGGGGGCAGAACCTACACACAGATACGCAGTATTTT. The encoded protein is CASKLWGQNLHTDTQYF.

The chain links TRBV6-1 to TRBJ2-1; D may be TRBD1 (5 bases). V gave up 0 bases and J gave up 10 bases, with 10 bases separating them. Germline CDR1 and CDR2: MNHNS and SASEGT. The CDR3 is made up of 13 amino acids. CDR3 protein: CASSEAIRVEQFF. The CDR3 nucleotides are TGTGCCAGCAGTGAAGCCATCAGGGTGGAGCAGTTCTTC.

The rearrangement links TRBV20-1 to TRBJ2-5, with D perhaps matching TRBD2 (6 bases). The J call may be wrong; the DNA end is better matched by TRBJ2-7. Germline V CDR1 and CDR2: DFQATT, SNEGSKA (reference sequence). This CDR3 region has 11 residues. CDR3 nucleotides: TGCAGTGGACTCGGGGGATACGAGCAGTACTTC. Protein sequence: CSGLGGYEQYF.

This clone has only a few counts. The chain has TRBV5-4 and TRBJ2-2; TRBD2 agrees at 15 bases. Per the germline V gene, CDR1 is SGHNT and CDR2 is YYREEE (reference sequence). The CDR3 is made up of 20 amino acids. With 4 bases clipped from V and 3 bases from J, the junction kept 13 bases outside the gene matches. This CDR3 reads CASSPKPGLAGGEYTGELFF. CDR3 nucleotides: TGTGCCAGCAGCCCAAAGCCGGGACTAGCGGGGGGAGAATACACCGGGGAGCTGTTTTTT.

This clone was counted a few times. Here the CDR3 reads CASSFQGGQPQHF. DNA for the CDR3: TGTGCCAGCAGCTTCCAGGGAGGACAGCCCCAGCATTTT. This chain links TRBV5-4 with TRBJ1-5; D might be TRBD1 (5 bases). Germline V gives CDR1 SGHNT, CDR2 YYREEE (reference sequence). Trimming removed 2 bases from V and 7 bases from J, with 10 bases in between. The CDR3 runs 13 residues. Supplemented by reference TRBV5-4 and TRBJ1-5, the full variable domain reads ETGVTQSPTHLIKTRGQQVTLRCSSQSGHNTVSWYQQALGQGPQFIFQYYREEENGRGNFPPRFSGLQFPNYSSELNVNALELDDSALYLCASSFQGGQPQHFGDGTRLSIL.

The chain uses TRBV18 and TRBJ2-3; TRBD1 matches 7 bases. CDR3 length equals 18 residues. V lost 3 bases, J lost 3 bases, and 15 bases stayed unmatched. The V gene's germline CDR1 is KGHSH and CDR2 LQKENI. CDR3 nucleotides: TGTGCCAGCTCACCTCTACCTCCGACAGGGATGATGACAGATACGCAGTATTTT. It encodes CASSPLPPTGMMTDTQYF.

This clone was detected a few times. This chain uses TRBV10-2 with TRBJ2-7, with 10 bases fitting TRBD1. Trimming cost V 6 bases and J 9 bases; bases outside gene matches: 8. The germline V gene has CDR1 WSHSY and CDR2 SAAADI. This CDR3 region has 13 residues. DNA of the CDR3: TGCGCCAGCAGCAGAGGACAGGGGGTTCCGCAGTACTTC. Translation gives CASSRGQGVPQYF.

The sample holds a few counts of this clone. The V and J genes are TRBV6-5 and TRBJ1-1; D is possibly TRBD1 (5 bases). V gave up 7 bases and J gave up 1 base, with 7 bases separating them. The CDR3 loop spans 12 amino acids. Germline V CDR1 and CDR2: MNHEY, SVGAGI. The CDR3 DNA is TGTGCCAGCACTACAGGGAACACTGAAGCTTTCTTT. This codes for CASTTGNTEAFF.

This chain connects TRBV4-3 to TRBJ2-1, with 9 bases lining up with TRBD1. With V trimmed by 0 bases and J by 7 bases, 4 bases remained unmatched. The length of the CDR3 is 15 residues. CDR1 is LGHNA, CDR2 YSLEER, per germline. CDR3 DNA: TGCGCCAGCAGCCAAGAGGGACAGGGAGGGAATGAGCAGTTCTTC. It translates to CASSQEGQGGNEQFF.

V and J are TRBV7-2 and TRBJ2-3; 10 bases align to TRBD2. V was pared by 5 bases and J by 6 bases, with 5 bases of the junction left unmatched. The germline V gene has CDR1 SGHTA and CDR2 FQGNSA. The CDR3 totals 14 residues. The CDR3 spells CASSTLAGADTQYF. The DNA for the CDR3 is TGTGCCAGCAGCACTCTAGCGGGGGCGGATACGCAGTATTTT.

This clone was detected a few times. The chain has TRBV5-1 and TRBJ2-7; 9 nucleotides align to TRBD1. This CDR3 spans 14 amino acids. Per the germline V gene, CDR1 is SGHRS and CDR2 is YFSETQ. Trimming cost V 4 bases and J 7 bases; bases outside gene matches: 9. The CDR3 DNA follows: TGCGCCAGCAGCGTGGGACAGGGCTTGGAAGAGCAGTACTTC. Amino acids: CASSVGQGLEEQYF.